Below are 4 T cell receptor beta chains sequenced from a single sample in a study of blood T cell repertoires in COVID-19. Libraries were prepared by immunoSEQ multiplex PCR; TCRdb keeps only in-frame clonotypes and omits some of them. In the table there are about 180,000 clones, 70% to 90% of which are singletons. Sequenced material: peripheral blood. These receptors were obtained from a man in his late teens or twenties who had recovered from COVID-19.

This sequence joins TRBV9 and TRBJ1-1; 9 bases map to TRBD1. J gave up 4 bases and V 6 bases, and 7 bases lay outside the gene matches. Germline lookup yields CDR1 SGDLS and CDR2 YYNGEE. The CDR3 runs to 14 residues. Written as DNA, the CDR3 is TGTGCCAGCACCGGACAGGGGAGCTCCACTGAAGCTTTCTTT. Its protein is CASTGQGSSTEAFF.

The chain employs TRBV5-6 and TRBJ2-1, with a weak D call TRBD2 (6 bases). This CDR3 contains 14 residues. The V end lost 4 bases, the J end lost 8 bases, and 16 bases lay between the germline ends. Germline CDR1 is SGHDT and CDR2 is YYEEEE. The CDR3 DNA reads as TGTGCCAGCAGCCGTCGGCTGGGAGGCTATGAGCAGTTCTTC. Amino acids: CASSRRLGGYEQFF.

V usage is TRBV28 and J usage is TRBJ1-2, with TRBD1 matching over 8 bases. Germline CDR1 reads MDHEN; CDR2 reads SYDVKM. The CDR3 covers 15 residues. The V segment lost 6 bases and the J segment 4 bases; nucleotides outside the gene matches: 10. CDR3 bases: TGTGCCAGCAGACCAATGACAGGGGCGGGCTATGGCTACACCTTC. As protein: CASRPMTGAGYGYTF.

V and J are TRBV27 and TRBJ2-5, with D tentatively TRBD1 (6 bases). Per germline, CDR1 MNHEY and CDR2 SMNVEV (reference sequence). Trimming removed 0 bases at V and 7 bases at J, with 15 bases between. CDR3 length: 15 residues. CDR3: CASSLSPTGTATQYF. The CDR3 bases are TGTGCCAGCAGTTTATCCCCGACAGGAACGGCGACCCAGTACTTC.